Listed below are T cell receptor beta chains from one sample, sequenced in a study of T cell responses to AZD1222 COVID-19 vaccine. This table comes from immunoSEQ multiplex PCR, and its TCRdb copy is limited to in-frame clones, with some not included. The sample holds more than 65,000 clones, 70% to 85% seen once. The sample consisted of peripheral blood, taken on day 0 of AZD1222 vaccination. The receptors derive from an adult in good health. CDR3s include the opening cysteine and the closing phenylalanine or tryptophan. The D gene is left open where the match is weak. Rows may omit the clone size; those that give it use once, few, many or a size class.

J gene,clone size,D gene,V gene,CDR3 protein,CDR3 DNA
TRBJ2-1,-,TRBD2,TRBV28,CASSLIRRGLAGGGNEQFF,TGTGCCAGCAGTTTAATAAGGAGGGGACTAGCGGGAGGGGGAAATGAGCAGTTCTTC
TRBJ2-1,-,-,TRBV18,CASSPEWNEQFF,TGTGCCAGCTCACCAGAATGGAATGAGCAGTTCTTC
TRBJ2-3,-,TRBD2,TRBV5-4,CASSPRGAGGIDTQYF,TGTGCCAGCAGCCCGCGAGGGGCGGGGGGCATCGATACGCAGTATTTT
TRBJ2-6,-,-,TRBV19,CASSQQVSGANVLTF,TGTGCCAGTAGTCAACAGGTCTCTGGGGCCAACGTCCTGACTTTC
TRBJ1-6,-,-,TRBV27,CASSVKTGAVSPLHF,TGTGCCAGCAGTGTGAAGACAGGAGCGGTTTCACCCCTCCACTTT
TRBJ2-1,-,-,TRBV29-1,CSATFYFGEQFF,TGCAGCGCGACCTTTTATTTTGGTGAGCAGTTCTTC
TRBJ1-6,-,-,TRBV2,CASSELGGANSPLHF,TGTGCCAGCAGTGAGCTTGGGGGGGCGAATTCACCCCTCCACTTT
TRBJ2-7,-,TRBD2,TRBV27,CASSWGGSSYEQYF,TGTGCCAGCAGTTGGGGCGGGAGCTCCTACGAGCAGTACTTC
TRBJ1-2,few,-,TRBV7-9,CASSPLDSAYGYTF,TGTGCCAGCAGCCCCCTGGACAGTGCCTATGGCTACACCTTC
TRBJ1-3,few,-,TRBV19,CASSISAVTSGNTIYF,TGTGCCAGTAGTATATCTGCAGTCACTTCTGGAAACACCATATATTTT
TRBJ2-3,-,TRBD2,TRBV5-1,CASSSGLAGYTQYF,TGCGCCAGCAGCTCTGGACTAGCGGGTTATACGCAGTATTTT
TRBJ1-5,-,TRBD1,TRBV7-8,CASSLIQGGQPQHF,TGTGCCAGCAGTTTGATACAGGGGGGTCAGCCCCAGCATTTT
TRBJ1-2,-,-,TRBV18,CASSEGTYGYTF,TGTGCCAGCTCAGAAGGGACCTATGGCTACACCTTC
TRBJ2-5,-,TRBD2,TRBV27,CASSSGGRETQYF,TGTGCCAGCAGTTCGGGGGGGCGGGAGACCCAGTACTTC
TRBJ2-2,-,TRBD1,TRBV5-6,CASSHPTGLKTGELFF,TGTGCCAGCAGCCACCCGACAGGGTTAAAAACCGGGGAGCTGTTTTTT
TRBJ2-2,once,TRBD1,TRBV30,CARKQGSSLNTGELFF,TGTGCCCGAAAACAGGGGTCCTCCCTGAACACCGGGGAGCTGTTTTTT
TRBJ2-1,-,-,TRBV20-1,CSPGGNNEQFF,TGCAGCCCAGGAGGCAACAATGAGCAGTTCTTC
TRBJ1-4,-,TRBD1,TRBV19,CASSEIGTGDEKLFF,TGTGCCAGTAGTGAAATCGGGACAGGGGATGAAAAACTGTTTTTT
TRBJ2-2,-,-,TRBV7-8,CASTLSGITGTGELFF,TGTGCCAGCACCCTCTCCGGGATAACGGGCACCGGGGAGCTGTTTTTT
TRBJ1-4,-,TRBD1,TRBV7-9,CASSSGTGTGDEKLFF,TGTGCCAGCAGCTCAGGTACCGGGACAGGGGATGAAAAACTGTTTTTT
TRBJ2-7,once,-,TRBV27,CASSYSAGQVYEQYF,TGTGCCAGCAGTTACTCAGCGGGTCAGGTTTACGAGCAGTACTTC
TRBJ1-5,-,-,TRBV7-2,CASSSHANSNQPQHF,TGTGCCAGCAGCTCCCACGCGAATAGCAATCAGCCCCAGCATTTT
TRBJ2-7,-,-,TRBV4-2,CASSQVNYEQYF,TGTGCCAGCAGCCAGGTAAATTACGAGCAGTACTTC
TRBJ2-5,once,TRBD1,TRBV19,CASSRRDSQETQYF,TGTGCCAGTAGTCGCCGGGACAGCCAAGAGACCCAGTACTTC
TRBJ2-3,-,-,TRBV7-2,CASSSRATDTQYF,TGTGCCAGCAGCTCTAGGGCCACAGATACGCAGTATTTT
TRBJ1-1,-,-,TRBV7-9,CASSWSGGTEAFF,TGTGCCAGCAGCTGGAGTGGGGGCACTGAAGCTTTCTTT
TRBJ2-7,-,-,TRBV25-1,CASSLYEQYF,TGTGCCAGCAGCCTCTACGAGCAGTACTTC
TRBJ2-3,-,-,TRBV14,CASSQDGATDTQYF,TGTGCCAGCAGCCAGGATGGGGCCACAGATACGCAGTATTTT
TRBJ2-5,-,-,TRBV10-3,CAISDSSGQETQYF,TGTGCCATCAGTGATTCAAGCGGACAAGAGACCCAGTACTTC
TRBJ2-7,-,-,TRBV13,CASSLMGYEQYF,TGTGCCAGCAGCTTAATGGGGTACGAGCAGTACTTC
TRBJ1-1,many,-,TRBV7-6,CASSLTSNTEAFF,TGTGCCAGCAGCTTAACCTCAAACACTGAAGCTTTCTTT
TRBJ1-2,-,-,TRBV19,CASRDRWASTF,TGTGCCAGTAGGGACCGTTGGGCCTCCACCTTC
TRBJ1-6,once,TRBD1,TRBV6-1,CASSEARGLNSPLHF,TGTGCCAGCAGTGAAGCAAGGGGGCTTAATTCACCCCTCCACTTT
TRBJ1-1,-,-,TRBV3-1/TRBV3-2,CASSPGLTNTEAFF,TGTGCCAGCAGCCCAGGACTGACGAACACTGAAGCTTTCTTT
TRBJ2-5,-,-,TRBV6-5,CANTSFDRDSETQYF,TGTGCCAACACCTCCTTTGACAGGGACTCTGAGACCCAGTACTTC
TRBJ1-2,-,TRBD1,TRBV2,CASSEVQGLIYGYTF,TGTGCCAGCAGTGAGGTACAGGGGCTCATCTATGGCTACACCTTC
TRBJ2-5,medium-sized,-,TRBV30,CACRPRDFLQETQYF,TGTGCCTGCAGACCTCGGGACTTCCTCCAAGAGACCCAGTACTTC
TRBJ2-1,-,TRBD2,TRBV4-2,CASSQDLASGTNEQFF,TGTGCCAGCAGCCAAGATCTGGCTAGCGGGACAAATGAGCAGTTCTTC
TRBJ2-1,-,-,TRBV10-3,CAANRELYNEQFF,TGTGCCGCCAATCGGGAGCTGTACAATGAGCAGTTCTTC
TRBJ2-3,-,TRBD2,TRBV5-1,CASSLTSGSPDTQYF,TGCGCCAGCAGCTTGACTAGCGGGAGCCCAGATACGCAGTATTTT
TRBJ1-2,-,TRBD1,TRBV5-6,CASSVRDSPYGYTF,TGTGCCAGCAGCGTCCGGGACAGTCCCTATGGCTACACCTTC
TRBJ1-5,few,-,TRBV2,CASSDGRVGQPQHF,TGTGCCAGCAGTGACGGCAGGGTCGGTCAGCCCCAGCATTTT
TRBJ1-2,-,-,TRBV9,CASRKGNYGYTF,TGTGCCAGCAGAAAGGGGAACTATGGCTACACCTTC
TRBJ2-1,once,TRBD2,TRBV7-7,CASSLGVSGSSDEQFF,TGTGCTAGCAGCTTAGGGGTTAGCGGGAGTTCGGATGAGCAGTTCTTC
TRBJ2-7,-,TRBD2,TRBV5-5,CASSPRRGLAGSHEQYF,TGTGCCAGCAGCCCCCGAAGAGGACTAGCGGGATCCCACGAGCAGTACTTC
TRBJ2-7,-,-,TRBV5-4,CASSLGTDFSYEQYF,TGTGCCAGCAGCTTGGGGACAGACTTCTCCTACGAGCAGTACTTC
TRBJ2-7,-,TRBD2,TRBV5-4,CASSPGGAGGSYEQYF,TGTGCCAGCAGCCCCGGGGGAGCGGGAGGTTCCTACGAGCAGTACTTC
TRBJ1-6,-,TRBD1,TRBV30,CAWSKGGDSPLHF,TGTGCCTGGAGTAAAGGGGGCGATTCACCCCTCCACTTT
TRBJ2-3,-,-,TRBV15,CATSRNVRGASADTQYF,TGTGCCACCAGCAGAAACGTCAGGGGGGCTAGCGCAGATACGCAGTATTTT
TRBJ2-7,-,-,TRBV7-2,CASTPAQGDYEQYF,TGTGCCAGCACCCCGGCTCAAGGGGACTACGAGCAGTACTTC
TRBJ2-7,once,-,TRBV29-1,CSVEWDNSYEQYF,TGCAGCGTTGAATGGGACAACTCCTACGAGCAGTACTTC
TRBJ2-1,-,-,TRBV30,CAWSVGGHYNEQFF,TGTGCCTGGAGTGTTGGGGGCCACTACAATGAGCAGTTCTTC